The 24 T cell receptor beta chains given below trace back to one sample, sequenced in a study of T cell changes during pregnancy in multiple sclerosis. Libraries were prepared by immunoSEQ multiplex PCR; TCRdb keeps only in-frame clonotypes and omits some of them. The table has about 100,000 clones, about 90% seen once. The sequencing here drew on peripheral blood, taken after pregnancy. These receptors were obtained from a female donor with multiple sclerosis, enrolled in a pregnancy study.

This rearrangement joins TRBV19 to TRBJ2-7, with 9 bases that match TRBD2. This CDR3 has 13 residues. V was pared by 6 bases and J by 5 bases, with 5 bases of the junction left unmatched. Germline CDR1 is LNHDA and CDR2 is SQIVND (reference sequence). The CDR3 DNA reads TGTGCCAGTAGCCTTCAGCGGGGGGACGAGCAGTACTTC. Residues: CASSLQRGDEQYF.

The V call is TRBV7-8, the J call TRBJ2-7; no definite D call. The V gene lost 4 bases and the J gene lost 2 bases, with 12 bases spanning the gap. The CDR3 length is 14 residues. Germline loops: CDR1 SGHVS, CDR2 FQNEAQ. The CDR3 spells CASSSPGTAYEQYF. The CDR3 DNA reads TGTGCCAGCAGCTCCCCCGGCACAGCCTACGAGCAGTACTTC.

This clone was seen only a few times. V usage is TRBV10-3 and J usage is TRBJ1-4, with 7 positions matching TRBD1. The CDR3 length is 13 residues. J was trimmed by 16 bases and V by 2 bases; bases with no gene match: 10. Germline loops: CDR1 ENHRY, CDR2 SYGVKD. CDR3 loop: CAISEATGTVTFF. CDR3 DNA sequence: TGTGCCATCAGTGAGGCCACCGGGACAGTGACGTTTTTT.

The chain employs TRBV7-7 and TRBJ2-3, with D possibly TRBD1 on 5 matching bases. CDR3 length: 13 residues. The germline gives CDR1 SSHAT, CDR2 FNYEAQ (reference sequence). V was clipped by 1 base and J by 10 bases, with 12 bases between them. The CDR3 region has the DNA TGTGCCAGCAGCTTAGAGGGGTCGGTAGCGCAGTATTTT. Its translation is CASSLEGSVAQYF. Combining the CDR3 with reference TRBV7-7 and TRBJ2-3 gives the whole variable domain GAGVSQSPRYKVTKRGQDVTLRCDPISSHATLYWYQQALGQGPEFLTYFNYEAQPDKSGLPSDRFSAERPEGSISTLTIQRTEQRDSAMYRCASSLEGSVAQYFGPGTRLTVL.

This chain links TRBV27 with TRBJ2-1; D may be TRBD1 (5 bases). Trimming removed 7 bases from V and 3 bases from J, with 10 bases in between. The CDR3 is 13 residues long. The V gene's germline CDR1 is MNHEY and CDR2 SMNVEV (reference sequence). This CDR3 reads CASKGADYNEQFF. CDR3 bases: TGTGCCAGCAAAGGGGCGGACTACAATGAGCAGTTCTTC.

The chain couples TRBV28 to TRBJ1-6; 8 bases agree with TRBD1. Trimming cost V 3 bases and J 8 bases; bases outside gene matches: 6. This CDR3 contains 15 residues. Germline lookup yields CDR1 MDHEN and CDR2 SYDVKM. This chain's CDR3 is CASSFPPGGYSPLHF. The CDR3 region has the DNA TGTGCCAGCAGTTTTCCCCCAGGGGGCTATTCACCCCTCCACTTT.

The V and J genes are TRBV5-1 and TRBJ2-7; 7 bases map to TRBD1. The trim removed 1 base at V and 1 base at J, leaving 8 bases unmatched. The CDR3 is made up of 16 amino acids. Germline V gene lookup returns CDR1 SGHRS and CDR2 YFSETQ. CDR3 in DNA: TGCGCCAGCAGCTTGAAGAAGACAGGGAGATCCTACGAGCAGTACTTC. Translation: CASSLKKTGRSYEQYF.

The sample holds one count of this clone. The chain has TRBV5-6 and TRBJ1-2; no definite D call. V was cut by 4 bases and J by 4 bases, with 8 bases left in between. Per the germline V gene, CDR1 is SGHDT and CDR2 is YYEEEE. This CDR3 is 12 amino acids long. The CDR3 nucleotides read TGTGCCAGCAGCCCGGGGTCCTATGGCTACACCTTC. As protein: CASSPGSYGYTF. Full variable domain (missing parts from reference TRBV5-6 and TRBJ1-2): DAGVTQSPTHLIKTRGQQVTLRCSPKSGHDTVSWYQQALGQGPQFIFQYYEEEERQRGNFPDRFSGHQFPNYSSELNVNALLLGDSALYLCASSPGSYGYTFGSGTRLTVV.

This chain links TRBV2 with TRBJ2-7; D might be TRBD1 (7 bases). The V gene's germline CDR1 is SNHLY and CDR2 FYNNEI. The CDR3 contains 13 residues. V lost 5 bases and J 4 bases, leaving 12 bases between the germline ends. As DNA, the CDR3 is TGTGCCAGCAGTATCGCAGGGGGGTACGAGCAGTACTTC. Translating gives CASSIAGGYEQYF. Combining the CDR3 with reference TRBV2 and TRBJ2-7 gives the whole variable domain EPEVTQTPSHQVTQMGQEVILRCVPISNHLYFYWYRQILGQKVEFLVSFYNNEISEKSEIFDDQFSVERPDGSNFTLKIRSTKLEDSAMYFCASSIAGGYEQYFGPGTRLTVT.

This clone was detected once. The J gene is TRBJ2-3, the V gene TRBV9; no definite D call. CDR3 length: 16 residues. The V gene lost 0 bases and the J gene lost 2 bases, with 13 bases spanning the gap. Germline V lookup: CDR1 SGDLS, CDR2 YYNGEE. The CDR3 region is CASSVESSTTTDTQYF. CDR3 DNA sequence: TGTGCCAGCAGCGTAGAGAGCTCAACCACCACAGATACGCAGTATTTT. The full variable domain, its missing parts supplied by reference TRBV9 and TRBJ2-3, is DSGVTQTPKHLITATGQRVTLRCSPRSGDLSVYWYQQSLDQGLQFLIQYYNGEERAKGNILERFSAQQFPDLHSELNLSSLELGDSALYFCASSVESSTTTDTQYFGPGTRLTVL.

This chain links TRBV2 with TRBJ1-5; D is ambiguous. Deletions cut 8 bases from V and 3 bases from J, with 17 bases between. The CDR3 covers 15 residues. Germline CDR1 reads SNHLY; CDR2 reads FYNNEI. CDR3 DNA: TGTGCCAGCGCCCGAAGGCAGGTGGACAATCAGCCCCAGCATTTT. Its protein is CASARRQVDNQPQHF.

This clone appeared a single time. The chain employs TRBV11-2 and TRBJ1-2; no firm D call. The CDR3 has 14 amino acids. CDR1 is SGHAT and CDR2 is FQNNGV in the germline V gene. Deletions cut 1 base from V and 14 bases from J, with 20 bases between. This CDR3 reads CASSLVQRARPGTF. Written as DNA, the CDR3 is TGTGCCAGCAGCTTAGTACAGCGGGCGCGACCGGGTACCTTC.

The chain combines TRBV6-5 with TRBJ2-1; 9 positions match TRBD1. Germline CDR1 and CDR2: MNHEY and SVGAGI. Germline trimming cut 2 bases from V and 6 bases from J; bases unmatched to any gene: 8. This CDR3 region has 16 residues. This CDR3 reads CASSYLGTGRGNEQFF. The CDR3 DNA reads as TGTGCCAGCAGTTACCTTGGGACAGGGAGGGGCAATGAGCAGTTCTTC.

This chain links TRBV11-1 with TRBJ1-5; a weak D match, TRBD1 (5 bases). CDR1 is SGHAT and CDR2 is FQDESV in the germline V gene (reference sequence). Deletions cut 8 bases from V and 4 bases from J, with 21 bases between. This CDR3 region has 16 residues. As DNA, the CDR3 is TGTGCCAGCTCCCCCATGGCGGCAGGGCTAAATCAGCCCCAGCATTTT. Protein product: CASSPMAAGLNQPQHF.

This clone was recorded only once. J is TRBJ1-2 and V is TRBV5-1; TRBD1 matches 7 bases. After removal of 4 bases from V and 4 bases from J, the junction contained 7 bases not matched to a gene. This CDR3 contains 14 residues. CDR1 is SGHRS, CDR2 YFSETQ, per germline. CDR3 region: CASSDGTVGYGYTF. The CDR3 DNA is TGCGCCAGCAGCGATGGGACAGTGGGCTATGGCTACACCTTC.

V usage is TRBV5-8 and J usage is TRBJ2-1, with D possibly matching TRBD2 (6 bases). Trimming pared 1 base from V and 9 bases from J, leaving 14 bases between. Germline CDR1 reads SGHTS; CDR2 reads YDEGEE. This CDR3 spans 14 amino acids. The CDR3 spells CASSLMAGSGEQFF. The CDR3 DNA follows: TGTGCCAGCAGCTTGATGGCGGGGAGCGGTGAGCAGTTCTTC.

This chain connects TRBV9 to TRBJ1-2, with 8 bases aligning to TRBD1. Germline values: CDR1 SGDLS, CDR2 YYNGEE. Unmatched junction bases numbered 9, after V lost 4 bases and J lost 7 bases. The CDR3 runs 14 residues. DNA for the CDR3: TGTGCCAGCAGCCAGGGGGCGCGGGAGGGTGGCTACACCTTC. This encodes CASSQGAREGGYTF.

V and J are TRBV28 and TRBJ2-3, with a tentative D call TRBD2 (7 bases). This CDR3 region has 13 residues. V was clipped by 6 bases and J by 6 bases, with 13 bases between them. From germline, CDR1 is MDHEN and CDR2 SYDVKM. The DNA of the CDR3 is TGTGCCAGCAGCCAGTCGGGGGGCGATACGCAGTATTTT. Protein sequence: CASSQSGGDTQYF.

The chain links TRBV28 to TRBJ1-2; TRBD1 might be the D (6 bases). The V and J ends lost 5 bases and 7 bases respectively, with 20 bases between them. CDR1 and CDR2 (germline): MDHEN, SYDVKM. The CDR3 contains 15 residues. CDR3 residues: CASSITAGARSGYTF. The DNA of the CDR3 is TGTGCCAGCAGTATTACCGCAGGGGCGCGGAGTGGCTACACCTTC.

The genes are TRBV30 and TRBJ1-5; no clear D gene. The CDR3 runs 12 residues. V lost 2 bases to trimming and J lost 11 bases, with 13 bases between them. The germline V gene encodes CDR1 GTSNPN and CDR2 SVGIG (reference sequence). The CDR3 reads CAWSMTPETQHF. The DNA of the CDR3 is TGTGCCTGGAGTATGACTCCCGAAACCCAGCATTTT.

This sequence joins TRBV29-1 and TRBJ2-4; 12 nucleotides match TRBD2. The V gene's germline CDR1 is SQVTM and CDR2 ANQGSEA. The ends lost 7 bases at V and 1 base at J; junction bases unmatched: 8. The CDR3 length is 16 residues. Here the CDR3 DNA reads TGCAGCGCTCGTGGACTAGCGGGGAATGCCAAAAACATTCAGTACTTC. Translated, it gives CSARGLAGNAKNIQYF.

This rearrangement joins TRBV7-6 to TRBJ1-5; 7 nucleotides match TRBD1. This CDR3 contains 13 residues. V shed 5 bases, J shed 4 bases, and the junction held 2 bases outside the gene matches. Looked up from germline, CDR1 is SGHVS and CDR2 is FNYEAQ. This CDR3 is CASSPDRNQPQHF. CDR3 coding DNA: TGTGCCAGCAGCCCGGACAGGAATCAGCCCCAGCATTTT.

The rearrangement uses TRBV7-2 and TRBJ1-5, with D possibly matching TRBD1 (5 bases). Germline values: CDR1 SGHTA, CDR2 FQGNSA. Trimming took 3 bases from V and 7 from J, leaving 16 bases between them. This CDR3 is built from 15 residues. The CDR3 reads CASSFVGGGEQPQHF. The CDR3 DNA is TGTGCCAGCAGCTTTGTCGGGGGAGGCGAACAGCCCCAGCATTTT.

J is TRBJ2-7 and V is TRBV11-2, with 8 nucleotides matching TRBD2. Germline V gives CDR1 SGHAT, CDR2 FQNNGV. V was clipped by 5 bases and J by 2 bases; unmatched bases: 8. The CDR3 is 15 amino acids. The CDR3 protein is CASSKRGREPYEQYF. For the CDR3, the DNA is TGTGCCAGCAGCAAGCGGGGGCGGGAGCCCTACGAGCAGTACTTC.